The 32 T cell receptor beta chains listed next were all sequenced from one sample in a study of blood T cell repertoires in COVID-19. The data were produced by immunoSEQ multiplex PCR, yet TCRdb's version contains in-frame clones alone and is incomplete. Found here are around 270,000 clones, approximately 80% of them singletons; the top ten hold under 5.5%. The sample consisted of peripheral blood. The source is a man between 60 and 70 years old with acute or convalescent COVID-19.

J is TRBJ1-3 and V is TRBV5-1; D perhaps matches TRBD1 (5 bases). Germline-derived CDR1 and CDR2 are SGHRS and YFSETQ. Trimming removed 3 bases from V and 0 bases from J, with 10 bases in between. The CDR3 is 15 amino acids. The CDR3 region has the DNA TGCGCCAGCAGCTCCTCCGGGGGCTCTGGAAACACCATATATTTT. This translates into CASSSSGGSGNTIYF.

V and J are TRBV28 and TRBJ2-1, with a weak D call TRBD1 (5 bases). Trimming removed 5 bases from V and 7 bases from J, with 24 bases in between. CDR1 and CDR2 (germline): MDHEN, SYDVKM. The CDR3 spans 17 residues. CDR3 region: CASSTSDRLTSYNEQFF. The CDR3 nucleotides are TGTGCCAGCAGTACATCCGACAGATTAACCTCTTATAATGAGCAGTTCTTC.

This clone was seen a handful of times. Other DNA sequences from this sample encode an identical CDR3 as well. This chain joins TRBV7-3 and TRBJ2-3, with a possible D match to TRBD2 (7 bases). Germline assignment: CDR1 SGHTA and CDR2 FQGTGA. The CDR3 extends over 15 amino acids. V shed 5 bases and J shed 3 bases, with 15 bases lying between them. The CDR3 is CASSPGGGPTDTQYF. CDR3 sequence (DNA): TGTGCCAGCAGCCCTGGGGGGGGCCCAACAGATACGCAGTATTTT.

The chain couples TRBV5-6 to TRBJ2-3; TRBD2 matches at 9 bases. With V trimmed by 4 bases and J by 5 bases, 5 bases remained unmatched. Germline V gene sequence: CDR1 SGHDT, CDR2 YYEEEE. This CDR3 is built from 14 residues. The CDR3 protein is CASSERGAGDTQYF. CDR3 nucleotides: TGTGCCAGCAGCGAGCGGGGGGCCGGAGATACGCAGTATTTT.

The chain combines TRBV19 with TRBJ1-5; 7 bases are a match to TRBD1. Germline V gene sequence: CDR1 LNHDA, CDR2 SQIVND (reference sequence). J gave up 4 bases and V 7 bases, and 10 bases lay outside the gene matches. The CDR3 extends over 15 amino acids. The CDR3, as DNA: TGTGCCAGTAACGCCAGACAGGGTCTGAATCAGCCCCAGCATTTT. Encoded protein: CASNARQGLNQPQHF.

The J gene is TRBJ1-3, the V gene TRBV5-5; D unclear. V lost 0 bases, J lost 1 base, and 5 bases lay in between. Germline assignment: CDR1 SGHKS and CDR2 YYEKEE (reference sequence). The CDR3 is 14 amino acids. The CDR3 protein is CASSLAQSGNTIYF. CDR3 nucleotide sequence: TGTGCCAGCAGCTTGGCGCAGTCTGGAAACACCATATATTTT.

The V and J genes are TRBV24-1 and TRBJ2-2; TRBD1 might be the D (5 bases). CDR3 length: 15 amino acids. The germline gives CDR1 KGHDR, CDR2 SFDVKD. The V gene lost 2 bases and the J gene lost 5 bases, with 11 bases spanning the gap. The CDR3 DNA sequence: TGTGCCACCAGTGATTCCAGGGAAACAACCGGGGAGCTGTTTTTT. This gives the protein CATSDSRETTGELFF.

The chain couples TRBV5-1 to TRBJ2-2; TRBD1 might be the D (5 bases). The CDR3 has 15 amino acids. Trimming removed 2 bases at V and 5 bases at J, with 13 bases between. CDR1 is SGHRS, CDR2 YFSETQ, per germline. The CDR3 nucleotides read TGCGCCAGCAGCTTCCAGGGCCCTTCAACCGGGGAGCTGTTTTTT. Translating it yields CASSFQGPSTGELFF.

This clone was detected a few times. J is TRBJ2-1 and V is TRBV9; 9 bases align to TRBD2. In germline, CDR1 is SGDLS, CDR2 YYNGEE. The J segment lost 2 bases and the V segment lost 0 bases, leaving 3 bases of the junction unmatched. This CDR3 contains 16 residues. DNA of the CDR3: TGTGCCAGCAGCGTAGAAGGCGGGAGGGCCTACAATGAGCAGTTCTTC. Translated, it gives CASSVEGGRAYNEQFF.

CDR3 sequence reads: CASSSGLKETQYF. The CDR3 coding sequence is TGTGCCAGCAGTTCGGGACTAAAGGAGACCCAGTACTTC. The J gene is TRBJ2-5, the V gene TRBV12-3 or TRBV12-4, with TRBD2 identical over 7 bases. The V segment lost 4 bases and the J segment 5 bases; nucleotides outside the gene matches: 4. CDR3 length: 13 residues.

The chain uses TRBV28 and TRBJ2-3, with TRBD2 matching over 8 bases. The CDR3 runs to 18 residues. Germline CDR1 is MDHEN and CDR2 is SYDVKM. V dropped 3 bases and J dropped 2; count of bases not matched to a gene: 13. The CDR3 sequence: CASSFPPQAGAHTDTQYF. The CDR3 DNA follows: TGTGCCAGCAGTTTCCCCCCTCAAGCGGGGGCTCACACAGATACGCAGTATTTT.

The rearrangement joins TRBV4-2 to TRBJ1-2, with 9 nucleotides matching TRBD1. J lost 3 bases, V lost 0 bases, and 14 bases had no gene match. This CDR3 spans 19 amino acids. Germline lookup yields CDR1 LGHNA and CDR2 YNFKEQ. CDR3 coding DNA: TGTGCCAGCAGCCAAGATGTTTTTTTCCGGCGGACAGGGGACTATGGCTACACCTTC. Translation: CASSQDVFFRRTGDYGYTF.

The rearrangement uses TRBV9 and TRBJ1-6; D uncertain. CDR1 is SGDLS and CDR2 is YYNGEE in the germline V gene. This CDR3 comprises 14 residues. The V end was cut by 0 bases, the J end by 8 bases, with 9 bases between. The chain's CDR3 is CASSVDGRDSPLHF. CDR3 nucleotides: TGTGCCAGCAGCGTAGATGGGAGAGATTCACCCCTCCACTTT.

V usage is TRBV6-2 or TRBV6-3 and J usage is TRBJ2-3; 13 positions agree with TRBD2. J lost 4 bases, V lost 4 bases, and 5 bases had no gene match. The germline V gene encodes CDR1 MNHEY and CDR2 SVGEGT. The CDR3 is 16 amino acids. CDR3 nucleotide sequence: TGTGCCAGCAGTTTCGGACTAGCGGGAGCTGCAGATACGCAGTATTTT. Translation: CASSFGLAGAADTQYF.

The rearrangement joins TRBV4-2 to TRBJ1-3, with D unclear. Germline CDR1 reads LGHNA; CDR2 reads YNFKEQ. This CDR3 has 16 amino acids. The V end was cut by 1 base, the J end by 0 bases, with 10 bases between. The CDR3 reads CASSQAEDFSGNTIYF. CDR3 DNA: TGTGCCAGCAGCCAAGCGGAAGACTTCTCTGGAAACACCATATATTTT.

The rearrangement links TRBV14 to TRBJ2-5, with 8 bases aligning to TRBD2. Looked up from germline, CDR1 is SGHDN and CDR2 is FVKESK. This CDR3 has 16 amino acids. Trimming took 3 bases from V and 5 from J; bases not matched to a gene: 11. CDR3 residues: CASSHGSGTRGETQYF. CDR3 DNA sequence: TGTGCCAGCAGCCATGGATCCGGGACTAGGGGGGAGACCCAGTACTTC.

The CDR3 here is CASSITSAIVTGELFF. The CDR3 DNA sequence: TGCGCCAGCAGCATCACTAGCGCCATTGTGACCGGGGAGCTGTTTTTT. The V gene is TRBV5-1, the J gene TRBJ2-2, with TRBD2 identical over 7 bases. V was pared by 4 bases and J by 5 bases, with 11 bases of the junction left unmatched. Germline V lookup: CDR1 SGHRS, CDR2 YFSETQ. This CDR3 is built from 16 residues.

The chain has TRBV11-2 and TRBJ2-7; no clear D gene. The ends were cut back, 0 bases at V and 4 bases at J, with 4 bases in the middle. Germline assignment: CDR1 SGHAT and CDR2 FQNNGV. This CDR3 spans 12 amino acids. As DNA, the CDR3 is TGTGCCAGCAGCTTAGACAGTTACGAGCAGTACTTC. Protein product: CASSLDSYEQYF.

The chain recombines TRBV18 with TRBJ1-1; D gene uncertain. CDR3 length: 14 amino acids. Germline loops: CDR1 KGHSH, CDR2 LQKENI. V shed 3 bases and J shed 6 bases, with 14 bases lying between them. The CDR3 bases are TGTGCCAGCTCACCCCGGGTTGAGGGCTCTGAAGCTTTCTTT. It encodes CASSPRVEGSEAFF.

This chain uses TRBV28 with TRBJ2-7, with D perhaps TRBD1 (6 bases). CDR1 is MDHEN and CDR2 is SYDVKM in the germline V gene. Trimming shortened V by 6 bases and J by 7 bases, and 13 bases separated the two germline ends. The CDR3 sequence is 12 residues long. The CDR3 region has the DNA TGTGCCAGCAGGGAAGAAGGGGGAGAGCAGTACTTC. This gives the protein CASREEGGEQYF.

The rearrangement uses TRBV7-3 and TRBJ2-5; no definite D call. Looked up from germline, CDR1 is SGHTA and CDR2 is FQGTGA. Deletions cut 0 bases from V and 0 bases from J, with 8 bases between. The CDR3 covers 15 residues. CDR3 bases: TGTGCCAGCAGCTTAACAACAGATTACCAAGAGACCCAGTACTTC. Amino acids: CASSLTTDYQETQYF.

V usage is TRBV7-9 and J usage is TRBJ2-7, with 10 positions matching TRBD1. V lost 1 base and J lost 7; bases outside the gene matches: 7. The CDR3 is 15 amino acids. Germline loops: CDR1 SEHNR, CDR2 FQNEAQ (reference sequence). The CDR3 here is CASSLGDRGHGEQYF. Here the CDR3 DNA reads TGTGCCAGCAGCTTAGGCGACAGGGGGCATGGAGAGCAGTACTTC.

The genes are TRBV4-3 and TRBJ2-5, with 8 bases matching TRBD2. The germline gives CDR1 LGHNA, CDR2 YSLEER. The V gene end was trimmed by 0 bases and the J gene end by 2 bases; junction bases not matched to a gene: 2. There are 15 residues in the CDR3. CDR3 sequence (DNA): TGCGCCAGCAGCCAAGATCGGGGGGGACAAGAGACCCAGTACTTC. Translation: CASSQDRGGQETQYF.

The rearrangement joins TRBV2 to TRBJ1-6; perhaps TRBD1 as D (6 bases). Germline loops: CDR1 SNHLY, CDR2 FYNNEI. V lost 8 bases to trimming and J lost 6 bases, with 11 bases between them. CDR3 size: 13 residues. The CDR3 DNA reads TGTGCCAGCGGGGGCGCACTTAATTCACCCCTCCACTTT. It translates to CASGGALNSPLHF.

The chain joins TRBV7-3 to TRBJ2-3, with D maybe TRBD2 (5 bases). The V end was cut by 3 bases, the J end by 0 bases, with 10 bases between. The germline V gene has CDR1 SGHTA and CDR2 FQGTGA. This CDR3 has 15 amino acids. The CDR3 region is CASSFRGDSTDTQYF. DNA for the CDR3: TGTGCCAGCAGCTTTCGGGGAGATAGCACAGATACGCAGTATTTT.

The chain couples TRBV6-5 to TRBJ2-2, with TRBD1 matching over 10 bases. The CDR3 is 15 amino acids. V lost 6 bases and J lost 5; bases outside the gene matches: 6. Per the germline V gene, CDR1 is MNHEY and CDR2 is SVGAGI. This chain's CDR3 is CASRLGQGDTGELFF. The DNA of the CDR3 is TGTGCCAGCAGGCTTGGACAGGGGGATACCGGGGAGCTGTTTTTT.

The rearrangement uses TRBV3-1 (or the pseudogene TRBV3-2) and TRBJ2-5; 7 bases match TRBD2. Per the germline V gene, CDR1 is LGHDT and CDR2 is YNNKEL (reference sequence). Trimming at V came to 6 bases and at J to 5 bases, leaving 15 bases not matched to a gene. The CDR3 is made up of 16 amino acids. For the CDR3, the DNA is TGTGCCAGCAGGCCGGGGGTGCTAGCGGAACGGGAGACCCAGTACTTC. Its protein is CASRPGVLAERETQYF.

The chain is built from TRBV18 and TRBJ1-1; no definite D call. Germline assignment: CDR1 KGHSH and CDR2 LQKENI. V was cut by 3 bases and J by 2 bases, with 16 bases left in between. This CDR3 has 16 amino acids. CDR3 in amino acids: CASSPSGGQINTEAFF. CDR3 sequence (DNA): TGTGCCAGCTCACCGAGCGGAGGCCAAATAAACACTGAAGCTTTCTTT.

The DNA of the CDR3 is TGTGCCAGCAGCTCTACCCCAAACACTGAAGCTTTCTTT. The encoded protein is CASSSTPNTEAFF. The chain is built from TRBV11-3 and TRBJ1-1; D gene unclear. Germline-derived CDR1 and CDR2 are SGHNT and YENEEA. The CDR3 spans 13 residues. V was cut by 4 bases and J by 2 bases, with 8 bases left in between.

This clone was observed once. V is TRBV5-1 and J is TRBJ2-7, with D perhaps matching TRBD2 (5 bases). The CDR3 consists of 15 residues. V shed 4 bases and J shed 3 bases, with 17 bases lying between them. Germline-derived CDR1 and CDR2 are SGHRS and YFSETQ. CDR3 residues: CASSRTRVPYYEQYF. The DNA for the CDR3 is TGCGCCAGCAGCCGGACTCGGGTCCCCTACTACGAGCAGTACTTC.

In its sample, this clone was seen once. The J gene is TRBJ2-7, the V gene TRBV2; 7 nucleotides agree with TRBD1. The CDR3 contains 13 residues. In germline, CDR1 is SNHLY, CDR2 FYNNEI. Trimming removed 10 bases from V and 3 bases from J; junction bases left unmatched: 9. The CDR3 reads CAIDRDRRYEQYF. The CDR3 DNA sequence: TGTGCCATTGACCGGGACAGACGCTACGAGCAGTACTTC.

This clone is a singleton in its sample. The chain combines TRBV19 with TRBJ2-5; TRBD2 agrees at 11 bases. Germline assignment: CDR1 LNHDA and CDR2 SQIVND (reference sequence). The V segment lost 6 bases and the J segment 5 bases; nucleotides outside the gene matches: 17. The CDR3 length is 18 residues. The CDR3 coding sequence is TGTGCCAGTAGCCGCGCCTTAGCGGGAGGGCTCTCGGGGGAGACCCAGTACTTC. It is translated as CASSRALAGGLSGETQYF.